This is a list of T cell receptor beta chains from one sample in a study of blood T cells in healthy people across ages. TCRdb ran MiXCR on the 5' RACE reads and lists one entry per CDR3 protein. The sample gives over a million distinct CDR3 sequences, around 43% of which show up once; around 18% is in the top ten. Sequenced input: blood. These receptors originate from a woman aged 55 to 70 in good health. Each CDR3 is given with its conserved first and last residue. D genes are given only for firm matches. Not all rows give a size; the values are once, few, many and, for expanded clones, a class.

cdr3_aa cdr3_nt clone_size v_call d_call j_call
CASSLSSGSRGETQYF TGTGCCAGCAGTTTAAGTTCCGGGTCGAGAGGCGAGACCCAGTACTTC few TRBV28 NA TRBJ2-5
CASSYERYYEQYF TGTGCCAGCAGTTACGAACGTTACTACGAGCAGTACTTC NA TRBV6-6 NA TRBJ2-7
CSANPLAAQPYNEQFF TGCAGTGCTAACCCGCTAGCGGCGCAACCTTACAATGAGCAGTTCTTC NA TRBV20-1 TRBD2 TRBJ2-1
CASSTRQGSGDRETQYF TGTGCCAGCAGTACCAGACAGGGATCGGGCGACAGAGAGACCCAGTACTTC NA TRBV6-2/TRBV6-3 TRBD1 TRBJ2-5
CASSNSLQNIQYF TGTGCCAGCAGCAACTCCCTTCAAAACATTCAGTACTTC many TRBV2 NA TRBJ2-4
CASSVEEGQNEQFF TGTGCCAGCAGCGTAGAGGAGGGGCAGAATGAGCAGTTCTTC few TRBV9 NA TRBJ2-1
CASSQRDSSANQPQYF TGTGCCAGCAGCCAACGGGACAGCTCAGCCAATCAACCCCAGTATTTT NA TRBV7-4 TRBD1 TRBJ2-3
CSAGTANYEQYF TGCAGCGCCGGGACAGCGAACTACGAGCAGTACTTC few TRBV29-1 TRBD1 TRBJ2-7
CASTLGTGGQETQYF TGTGCCAGCACCCTGGGGACAGGGGGTCAAGAGACCCAGTACTTC NA TRBV6-1 TRBD1 TRBJ2-5
CAISEDGRSPYEQYF TGTGCCATCAGTGAAGACGGGAGGTCTCCCTACGAGCAGTACTTC NA TRBV10-3 TRBD2 TRBJ2-7
CASSPGGRITDTQYF TGTGCCAGCAGTCCCGGCGGGAGGATCACAGATACGCAGTATTTT once TRBV12-3/TRBV12-4 TRBD2 TRBJ2-3
CSALVVGGGPSSTDTQYF TGCAGTGCCTTAGTGGTGGGCGGGGGGCCTTCTAGCACAGATACGCAGTATTTT NA TRBV20-1 TRBD2 TRBJ2-3
CSAKPPSGTDTQYF TGCAGTGCTAAACCCCCTAGTGGCACAGATACGCAGTATTTT NA TRBV20-1 NA TRBJ2-3
CSASVLAGDYEQYF TGCAGTGCTAGTGTGCTAGCGGGAGACTACGAGCAGTACTTC NA TRBV20-1 TRBD2 TRBJ2-7
CSARIRQATNEKLFF TGCAGTGCTAGAATCCGACAGGCAACTAATGAAAAACTGTTTTTT few TRBV20-1 NA TRBJ1-4
CSGPQPARNEQFF TGCAGTGGTCCCCAACCGGCTCGGAATGAGCAGTTCTTC NA TRBV20-1 NA TRBJ2-1
CASSTTSGRAFYEQYF TGTGCCAGCAGCACCACTAGCGGGAGGGCATTTTACGAGCAGTACTTC NA TRBV14 TRBD2 TRBJ2-7
CASSTLEGGQRKYF TGTGCCAGCAGCACCCTGGAGGGGGGACAGAGGAAGTACTTC few TRBV9 NA TRBJ2-7
CSARVPRGETQYF TGCAGTGCTAGAGTCCCGCGGGGAGAGACCCAGTACTTC NA TRBV20-1 NA TRBJ2-5